The 31 T cell receptor beta chains listed next were all sequenced from one sample in a study of T cell responses to AZD1222 COVID-19 vaccine. Libraries were prepared by immunoSEQ multiplex PCR; TCRdb keeps only in-frame clonotypes and omits some of them. The sample holds about 110,000 clones; 86% are singletons and the top ten take over 3%. The sequencing used peripheral blood, collected on day 0 of AZD1222 vaccination. The receptors originated from an adult in good health.

The genes are TRBV5-4 and TRBJ1-1; a weak D match, TRBD1 (5 bases). Per germline, CDR1 SGHNT and CDR2 YYREEE (reference sequence). V was pared by 0 bases and J by 2 bases, with 14 bases between. The CDR3 loop spans 16 amino acids. Here the CDR3 DNA reads TGTGCCAGCAGCTTGGCCGCAGGGAACAGAAACACTGAAGCTTTCTTT. Translation gives CASSLAAGNRNTEAFF. Full variable domain (outside the CDR3, taken from reference TRBV5-4 and TRBJ1-1): ETGVTQSPTHLIKTRGQQVTLRCSSQSGHNTVSWYQQALGQGPQFIFQYYREEENGRGNFPPRFSGLQFPNYSSELNVNALELDDSALYLCASSLAAGNRNTEAFFGQGTRLTVV.

CDR3 sequence reads: CASSQRGGRVNEQYF. DNA of the CDR3: TGTGCCAGCAGCCAAAGAGGCGGCAGGGTGAACGAGCAGTACTTC. The chain carries TRBV14 and TRBJ2-7, with TRBD1 as a possible D gene (5 bases). This CDR3 is built from 15 residues. CDR1 is SGHDN and CDR2 is FVKESK in the germline V gene. V was shortened by 2 bases and J by 5 bases, with 16 bases between the two germline ends. The full variable domain, in which reference TRBV14 and TRBJ2-7 provide the parts outside the CDR3, is EAGVTQFPSHSVIEKGQTVTLRCDPISGHDNLYWYRRVMGKEIKFLLHFVKESKQDESGMPNNRFLAERTGGTYSTLKVQPAELEDSGVYFCASSQRGGRVNEQYFGPGTRLTVT.

Remarks on this clone: Other DNA sequences in this sample translate to the same CDR3. This chain connects TRBV5-1 to TRBJ2-5; 7 nucleotides agree with TRBD2. V lost 3 bases, J lost 2 bases, and 1 base stayed unmatched. This CDR3 is 13 amino acids long. Germline V lookup: CDR1 SGHRS, CDR2 YFSETQ. CDR3 region: CASSSGGQETQYF. CDR3 nucleotides: TGCGCCAGCAGCTCGGGGGGTCAAGAGACCCAGTACTTC.

The rearrangement uses TRBV6-2 or TRBV6-3 and TRBJ2-7; 11 bases agree with TRBD2. Germline V gene lookup returns CDR1 MNHEY and CDR2 SVGEGT. There are 14 residues in the CDR3. V was pared by 5 bases and J by 1 base, with 1 base of the junction left unmatched. The CDR3 bases are TGTGCCAGCAGTAGACTAGCGGGGTCCTACGAGCAGTACTTC. Amino acid sequence: CASSRLAGSYEQYF.

This chain joins TRBV12-5 and TRBJ1-5; D call uncertain. In germline, CDR1 is LGHNT, CDR2 FRNRAP. The CDR3 runs to 13 residues. V was shortened by 1 base and J by 4 bases, with 5 bases between the two germline ends. CDR3 in DNA: TGTGCTAGTGGTTTGGGACTTAATCAGCCCCAGCATTTT. It translates to CASGLGLNQPQHF. Full variable domain (remainder filled in from reference TRBV12-5 and TRBJ1-5): DARVTQTPRHKVTEMGQEVTMRCQPILGHNTVFWYRQTMMQGLELLAYFRNRAPLDDSGMPKDRFSAEMPDATLATLKIQPSEPRDSAVYFCASGLGLNQPQHFGDGTRLSIL.

V is TRBV6-6 and J is TRBJ1-4; 8 bases map to TRBD1. CDR1 and CDR2 (germline): MNHNY, SVGAGI (reference sequence). CDR3 length: 15 amino acids. V dropped 6 bases and J dropped 10; count of bases not matched to a gene: 13. CDR3 nucleotide sequence: TGTGCCAGCAGCACAGGGGGAGGTGTGTGGGGAAAACTGTTTTTT. The encoded protein is CASSTGGGVWGKLFF.

The chain uses TRBV4-3 and TRBJ2-2, with 11 bases that match TRBD1. Per germline, CDR1 LGHNA and CDR2 YSLEER. The ends lost 1 base at V and 3 bases at J; junction bases unmatched: 1. The CDR3 consists of 16 residues. The CDR3 is CASSQGTGGYTGELFF. The CDR3 nucleotides read TGCGCCAGCAGCCAAGGGACAGGGGGCTACACCGGGGAGCTGTTTTTT.

The chain employs TRBV6-5 and TRBJ1-6; D perhaps matches TRBD1 (6 bases). Germline-derived CDR1 and CDR2 are MNHEY and SVGAGI. There are 15 residues in the CDR3. The V gene lost 8 bases and the J gene lost 7 bases, with 18 bases spanning the gap. CDR3 in amino acids: CASLRGVSDNSPLHF. The DNA of the CDR3 is TGTGCCAGCCTGAGGGGGGTTTCCGACAATTCACCCCTCCACTTT.

CDR3 nucleotide sequence: TGTGCCAGCAGCCTCGACAGGGGGCCACGGATCTACACCTTC. Residues: CASSLDRGPRIYTF. This chain links TRBV25-1 with TRBJ1-2; 10 bases align to TRBD1. Germline loops: CDR1 MGHDK, CDR2 SYGVNS. The J segment lost 10 bases and the V segment lost 6 bases, leaving 11 bases of the junction unmatched. The CDR3 is 14 amino acids.

The J gene is TRBJ2-1, the V gene TRBV5-1; D possibly matches TRBD1 or TRBD2 (5 bases each). Germline V gene data show CDR1 as SGHRS and CDR2 as YFSETQ. V lost 0 bases and J 0 bases, leaving 10 bases between the germline ends. The CDR3 spans 16 residues. CDR3 sequence: CASSLEWGSSYNEQFF. CDR3 nucleotide sequence: TGCGCCAGCAGCTTGGAATGGGGGAGCTCCTACAATGAGCAGTTCTTC.

The chain combines TRBV7-9 with TRBJ1-6, with a tentative D call TRBD1 (6 bases). Germline V lookup: CDR1 SEHNR, CDR2 FQNEAQ (reference sequence). This CDR3 region has 14 residues. Trimming stripped 1 base from V and 9 bases from J, with 10 bases between. The CDR3 DNA sequence: TGTGCCAGCAGCTTAGAGGGGGACTCTTCACCCCTCCACTTT. It yields the protein CASSLEGDSSPLHF.

For the CDR3, the DNA is TGTGCCAGCAGCCCACAGGGTGAATCGGATGGCTACACCTTC. It codes for CASSPQGESDGYTF. The J gene is TRBJ1-2, the V gene TRBV7-9, with D possibly being TRBD1 (6 bases). The CDR3 extends over 14 amino acids. Looked up from germline, CDR1 is SEHNR and CDR2 is FQNEAQ (reference sequence). Trimming cost V 5 bases and J 6 bases, with 16 bases left between them. Variable domain in full (rest from reference TRBV7-9 and TRBJ1-2): DTGVSQNPRHKITKRGQNVTFRCDPISEHNRLYWYRQTLGQGPEFLTYFQNEAQLEKSRLLSDRFSAERPKGSFSTLEIQRTEQGDSAMYLCASSPQGESDGYTFGSGTRLTVV.

CDR3 DNA sequence: TGTGCCAGCAGCTCCTCGTCAGGGGAAAAACTGTTTTTT. Amino acids: CASSSSSGEKLFF. The rearrangement links TRBV7-9 to TRBJ1-4, with a weak D call TRBD1 (5 bases). The CDR3 is made up of 13 amino acids. The ends were cut back, 4 bases at V and 8 bases at J, with 11 bases in the middle. Per germline, CDR1 SEHNR and CDR2 FQNEAQ (reference sequence).

This rearrangement joins TRBV28 to TRBJ2-3; D gene ambiguous. Germline CDR1 reads MDHEN; CDR2 reads SYDVKM. CDR3 length equals 12 residues. V was trimmed by 4 bases and J by 8 bases, leaving 10 bases between them. The chain's CDR3 is CASSSGSSTQYF. The CDR3 DNA follows: TGTGCCAGCAGTTCCGGTAGTAGTACGCAGTATTTT.

This chain joins TRBV10-2 and TRBJ2-4; D not resolved. Germline lookup yields CDR1 WSHSY and CDR2 SAAADI. Trimming removed 3 bases from V and 1 base from J, with 4 bases in between. This CDR3 is 13 amino acids long. This CDR3 is CASSDNAKNIQYF. Written as DNA, the CDR3 is TGCGCCAGCAGTGATAACGCCAAAAACATTCAGTACTTC.

The V call is TRBV29-1, the J call TRBJ1-2; TRBD1 agrees at 11 bases. CDR1 and CDR2 (germline): SQVTM, ANQGSEA. Trimming at V came to 3 bases and at J to 6 bases, leaving 0 bases not matched to a gene. The CDR3 is 12 residues long. This chain's CDR3 is CSVEDRGHGYTF. Here the CDR3 DNA reads TGCAGCGTTGAGGACAGGGGGCATGGCTACACCTTC.

J is TRBJ1-5 and V is TRBV4-2; no firm D call. Trimming stripped 7 bases from V and 3 bases from J, with 10 bases between. The CDR3 runs to 13 residues. The germline CDR1 and CDR2 sequences are LGHNA and YNFKEQ. The CDR3 here is CASTVGINQPQHF. CDR3 coding DNA: TGTGCCAGCACCGTAGGGATCAATCAGCCCCAGCATTTT.

This clone occurred a few times. The chain joins TRBV10-3 to TRBJ1-1; TRBD1 might be the D (6 bases). Germline V gives CDR1 ENHRY, CDR2 SYGVKD. Trimming took 6 bases from V and 10 from J, leaving 15 bases between them. The CDR3 sequence is 12 residues long. This chain's CDR3 is CAIRSSDRGAFF. CDR3 coding DNA: TGTGCCATCAGAAGCTCGGACAGAGGAGCTTTCTTT.

The CDR3 coding sequence is TGTGCCAGCAGTTATCGTAGCGGGGGGGTCGAGACCCAGTACTTC. It encodes CASSYRSGGVETQYF. The rearrangement uses TRBV6-2 or TRBV6-3 and TRBJ2-5; 11 bases line up with TRBD2. Trimming cost V 3 bases and J 5 bases; bases outside gene matches: 5. The CDR3 extends over 15 amino acids. Per the germline V gene, CDR1 is MNHEY and CDR2 is SVGEGT.

This clone appeared a single time. The gene calls are TRBV28 and TRBJ2-1, with 7 bases matching TRBD2. This CDR3 comprises 15 residues. Germline V gene lookup returns CDR1 MDHEN and CDR2 SYDVKM. Trimming cost V 5 bases and J 5 bases; bases outside gene matches: 9. The CDR3 bases are TGTGCCAGCAGTCAATCGGGGGGACCCCACAATGAGCAGTTCTTC. Protein sequence: CASSQSGGPHNEQFF.

The J gene is TRBJ2-5, the V gene TRBV7-2; D unresolved. Trimming stripped 5 bases from V and 4 bases from J, with 11 bases between. CDR3 length: 13 amino acids. Germline V gives CDR1 SGHTA, CDR2 FQGNSA. The CDR3 sequence: CASSRGPPETQYF. CDR3 DNA sequence: TGTGCCAGCAGCCGTGGGCCCCCAGAGACCCAGTACTTC.

The V and J genes are TRBV27 and TRBJ2-5; 10 bases match TRBD2. V lost 6 bases to trimming and J lost 1 base; unmatched junction nucleotides: 17. The CDR3 sequence is 19 residues long. The germline V gene encodes CDR1 MNHEY and CDR2 SMNVEV (reference sequence). In nucleotides, the CDR3 is TGTGCCAGCAGGGGGGACGATGTCCTAGCGGGGGTCTTCCAAGAGACCCAGTACTTC. Its protein product is CASRGDDVLAGVFQETQYF.

This rearrangement joins TRBV10-2 to TRBJ1-5; perhaps TRBD1 as D (5 bases). V was cut by 3 bases and J by 1 base, with 7 bases left in between. The CDR3 sequence is 14 residues long. The V gene's germline CDR1 is WSHSY and CDR2 SAAADI. This chain's CDR3 is CASSEWGSNQPQHF. CDR3 DNA: TGCGCCAGCAGTGAATGGGGGAGCAATCAGCCCCAGCATTTT.

CDR3 protein: CASSSNSGAGEKLFF. CDR3 coding DNA: TGTGCCAGCAGTTCTAATTCGGGGGCAGGAGAAAAACTGTTTTTT. The V gene is TRBV7-2, the J gene TRBJ1-4; perhaps TRBD1 as D (6 bases). The CDR3 sequence is 15 residues long. The germline V gene has CDR1 SGHTA and CDR2 FQGNSA. Trimming removed 6 bases from V and 8 bases from J, with 19 bases in between.

This clone was counted only a few times. The V and J genes are TRBV28 and TRBJ1-2; D not resolved. Per the germline V gene, CDR1 is MDHEN and CDR2 is SYDVKM. Between the trimmed V and J ends, which lost 5 bases and 3 bases, there was a span of 22 bases. This CDR3 comprises 17 residues. The CDR3 sequence is CASSLRTLLGMDYGYTF. The DNA of the CDR3 is TGTGCCAGCAGTCTCAGGACGTTACTGGGGATGGACTATGGCTACACCTTC.

V is TRBV21-1 and J is TRBJ2-7; TRBD1, the table's D call, was not compared with the DNA. TRBV21-1 is noted as a pseudogene. This CDR3 has 15 residues. The CDR3 reads CASSKRDRESYEQYF. Here the CDR3 DNA reads TGTGCCAGCAGCAAGAGGGACAGGGAATCTTACGAGCAGTACTTC.

This clone is a singleton in its sample. V is TRBV4-3 and J is TRBJ1-4, with 10 nucleotides matching TRBD1. Unmatched junction bases numbered 3, after V lost 4 bases and J lost 7 bases. The germline V gene encodes CDR1 LGHNA and CDR2 YSLEER. This CDR3 is 14 amino acids long. CDR3 sequence (DNA): TGCGCCAGCAGCCTGGGACAGGGGATTGAAAAACTGTTTTTT. It codes for CASSLGQGIEKLFF.

The CDR3 reads CASNLVFLASGANVLTF. The CDR3 nucleotides read TGTGCCAGCAATTTGGTGTTCCTCGCCTCTGGGGCCAACGTCCTGACTTTC. The V and J genes are TRBV5-8 and TRBJ2-6; D gene ambiguous. In germline, CDR1 is SGHTS, CDR2 YDEGEE. V was trimmed by 6 bases and J by 0 bases, leaving 16 bases between them. CDR3 length: 17 amino acids.

The gene calls are TRBV19 and TRBJ2-2; tentative D call: TRBD2 (5 bases). The CDR3 contains 17 residues. Trimming took 4 bases from V and 4 from J, leaving 19 bases between them. The germline V gene has CDR1 LNHDA and CDR2 SQIVND (reference sequence). The CDR3 loop is CASSTAEERTSTGELFF. The CDR3 region has the DNA TGTGCCAGTAGTACCGCCGAGGAGCGGACTTCCACCGGGGAGCTGTTTTTT.

This chain uses TRBV6-1 with TRBJ2-7; D gene ambiguous. CDR1 and CDR2 (germline): MNHNS, SASEGT. Trimming took off 2 bases at V and 5 bases at J, with 16 bases between the two ends. The CDR3 spans 15 residues. The CDR3 DNA follows: TGTGCCAGCAGTGAATGGGGTATTGGCGTCGACGAGCAGTACTTC. Translating gives CASSEWGIGVDEQYF.

This clone appeared many times. The chain recombines TRBV20-1 with TRBJ2-5; D is unresolved. This CDR3 has 12 residues. Germline lookup yields CDR1 DFQATT and CDR2 SNEGSKA (reference sequence). The V gene lost 3 bases and the J gene lost 3 bases, with 8 bases spanning the gap. The CDR3 protein is CSASKWEETQYF. The DNA of the CDR3 is TGCAGTGCTAGTAAATGGGAAGAGACCCAGTACTTC.